This entry concerns a single TCR beta chain. The target antigen is unknown. One end of the junction is discordant with germline, which a read error may explain. This entry is derived from a study of shared clonotypes between healthy human individuals. About the research overall: Used for every donor were three CD4 naive, three CD4 memory, two CD8 naive and one CD8 memory plate.

All donors were healthy HIV-negative adults lacking recent acute infections or vaccinations. Each sorted subset replicate got 200 ng genomic DNA, roughly 30,000 genomes. Clones were sequenced by immunoSEQ multiplex PCR, and TCRdb holds only the in-frame ones, with some missing. The sample lists some 980,000 clones, over 60% occurring once. General observations from the study: The authors sampled blood alone, and tissue repertoires likely differ.

Material for sequencing was memory CD4+ T cells sorted from blood. Subset noted: CD45RA-negative fraction. This sequence was found in a man younger than 30 in good health.

CDR3 in amino acids: CASSLALSGTGGTGKLFF. CDR3 sequence (DNA): TGTGCCAGCAGCTTAGCGTTATCTGGGACAGGGGGGACCGGGAAGCTGTTTTTT. The chain joins TRBV7-8 to TRBJ2-2; 11 bases align to TRBD1. The CDR3 is made up of 18 amino acids. Germline lookup yields CDR1 SGHVS and CDR2 FQNEAQ.